This TCR beta chain was documented in a study of blood T cells in healthy people across ages. Study findings and constraints: Naive T cell percentage and TCR beta diversity correlated strongly.

The V gene's germline CDR1 is LNHNV and CDR2 YYDKDF (reference sequence). V gave up 1 base and J gave up 1 base, with 7 bases separating them. The CDR3 is 14 amino acids. This clonotype has ten or more counts. What it binds is not known. A sample-barcoded 5' primer and a J-beta primer mix were used in a second PCR of roughly 7 to 11 cycles. MiXCR, applied by TCRdb to the 5' RACE reads, yields one record per CDR3 protein. The sample records about 640,000 distinct CDR3 sequences, 25% to 35% being singletons. Sequenced input: blood. The gene calls are TRBV15 and TRBJ2-5; D gene ambiguous. This receptor was obtained from a woman of 80 years or more in good health. The CDR3 reads CATSRAVRQETQYF. The CDR3 nucleotides read TGTGCCACCAGCAGAGCGGTCCGCCAAGAGACCCAGTACTTC.